The 10 T cell receptor beta chains below come from one sample, sequenced in a study of T-cell memory formation after mild COVID-19. TCRdb re-called the 5' RACE reads with MiXCR, one entry per CDR3 protein. Of 350,000 to 500,000 distinct CDR3 sequences detected, 20% to 30% appear once; the ten largest clones hold around 14%. The sample taken for sequencing was PBMCs or a T cell subset sorted from them (not recorded which). These receptors were taken from an adult woman who had mild COVID-19 (a few samples of this study predate the infection). Cell type and time point are not known.

This clonotype has a handful of counts. This chain uses TRBV7-2 with TRBJ1-1; 9 nucleotides line up with TRBD1. V was clipped by 5 bases and J by 0 bases; unmatched bases: 7. CDR3 length equals 16 residues. Germline V CDR1 and CDR2: SGHTA, FQGNSA. CDR3 in DNA: TGTGCCAGCAGCCCCCGGACAGGGGCAGTGAACACTGAAGCTTTCTTT. Its protein product is CASSPRTGAVNTEAFF.

This clonotype was detected only a few times. The V gene is TRBV9, the J gene TRBJ2-7, with TRBD2 matching over 7 bases. This CDR3 comprises 17 residues. Trimming removed 0 bases from V and 5 bases from J; junction bases left unmatched: 14. Germline-derived CDR1 and CDR2 are SGDLS and YYNGEE. The CDR3 nucleotides read TGTGCCAGCAGCGTAGGGCCGGGGGGTGGTCGCGCCCACGAGCAGTACTTC. Residues: CASSVGPGGGRAHEQYF.

The genes are TRBV7-8 and TRBJ2-7; TRBD2 is a possible D gene (5 bases). The CDR3 is made up of 13 amino acids. Per germline, CDR1 SGHVS and CDR2 FQNEAQ. V was shortened by 5 bases and J by 6 bases, with 14 bases between the two germline ends. CDR3 coding DNA: TGTGCCAGCAGCCCGGACTTTCTGAGCGAGCAGTACTTC. This encodes CASSPDFLSEQYF.

This clonotype occurred a few times. This chain connects TRBV6-5 to TRBJ2-2; TRBD1 matches at 12 bases. Germline V gives CDR1 MNHEY, CDR2 SVGAGI. J lost 6 bases, V lost 0 bases, and 5 bases had no gene match. CDR3 length: 17 residues. The CDR3 sequence is CASSYSAGQGAPGELFF. CDR3 DNA sequence: TGTGCCAGCAGTTACTCGGCGGGACAGGGGGCACCCGGGGAGCTGTTTTTT.

This clonotype came up a few times. This chain links TRBV20-1 with TRBJ1-6; TRBD1 is a possible D gene (6 bases). The CDR3 totals 19 residues. Germline CDR1 is DFQATT and CDR2 is SNEGSKA (reference sequence). Trimming left V 1 base short and J 1 base short, with 20 bases between. Here the CDR3 reads CSARGPYGGTLSYNSPLHF. DNA of the CDR3: TGCAGTGCTAGAGGACCTTACGGGGGGACATTGTCCTATAATTCACCCCTCCACTTT.

This clonotype was counted between two and nine times. The chain links TRBV23-1 to TRBJ2-2, with TRBD1 as a possible D gene (6 bases). TRBV23-1 is noted as an ORF with a role that remains uncertain. Trimming left V 6 bases short and J 3 bases short, with 29 bases between. This CDR3 contains 20 residues. The CDR3 protein is CASRPHRTGWSRLDTGELFF. CDR3 DNA: TGCGCCAGCAGACCCCACCGAACAGGGTGGAGTCGCCTGGACACCGGGGAGCTGTTTTTT.

This clonotype appeared a few times. The chain carries TRBV7-9 and TRBJ1-2; 9 bases are shared with TRBD1. CDR3 length: 15 amino acids. Germline assignment: CDR1 SEHNR and CDR2 FQNEAQ (reference sequence). V trimming: 5 bases; J trimming: 2 bases; junction bases outside the gene matches: 6. The CDR3: CASSLQGAHNYGYTF. The CDR3 DNA is TGTGCCAGCAGCCTACAGGGGGCGCACAACTATGGCTACACCTTC. The entire variable domain, with the rest obtained from reference TRBV7-9 and TRBJ1-2, is as follows: DTGVSQNPRHKITKRGQNVTFRCDPISEHNRLYWYRQTLGQGPEFLTYFQNEAQLEKSRLLSDRFSAERPKGSFSTLEIQRTEQGDSAMYLCASSLQGAHNYGYTFGSGTRLTVV.

This clonotype was detected only a few times. The V call is TRBV20-1, the J call TRBJ1-2, with D possibly matching TRBD1 (5 bases). Per germline, CDR1 DFQATT and CDR2 SNEGSKA (reference sequence). V lost 2 bases and J lost 3, with 10 bases in between. CDR3 size: 13 residues. The DNA for the CDR3 is TGCAGTGCTAGAAGGGGCAGTTACTATGGCTACACCTTC. This translates into CSARRGSYYGYTF.

This clonotype was observed many times. The CDR3 reads CASSSLPRDRLRNIQYF. As DNA, the CDR3 is TGTGCCAGCAGTTCCCTTCCTCGGGACAGGTTACGGAACATTCAGTACTTC. The chain joins TRBV12-3 or TRBV12-4 to TRBJ2-4; TRBD1 agrees at 8 bases. This CDR3 is 17 amino acids long. Trimming cost V 4 bases and J 7 bases; bases outside gene matches: 15.

The CDR3 spells CASSQDLNQLSTDTQYF. For the CDR3, the DNA is TGCGCCAGCAGCCAAGATTTAAACCAATTAAGCACAGATACGCAGTATTTT. The rearrangement joins TRBV4-1 to TRBJ2-3, with D hard to call. The CDR3 loop spans 17 amino acids. The germline V and J ends were trimmed by 0 bases and 0 bases, with 13 bases remaining between them. CDR1 MGHRA and CDR2 YSYEKL come from the germline V gene.